Presented here are 21 T cell receptor beta chains from one specimen sequenced in a study of neurological immune-mediated disorders. TCRdb redid the calling of the 5' RACE reads with MiXCR, one entry per CDR3 protein. The profile shows 75,000 to 95,000 distinct CDR3 sequences, over 15% of them singletons. The sequenced material came from PBMCs. The receptors here all came from a middle-aged woman in good health.

This clonotype was recorded at least ten times. V gene TRBV20-1 combines with J gene TRBJ1-1; a possible D gene is TRBD1 (5 bases). CDR1 DFQATT and CDR2 SNEGSKA come from the germline V gene (reference sequence). The CDR3 totals 16 residues. V dropped 4 bases and J dropped 3 bases, with 21 bases sitting between them. CDR3 DNA: TGCAGTGCTACTTGGGACGGGGGTGGCGGATACACTGAAGCTTTCTTT. This translates into CSATWDGGGGYTEAFF.

This clonotype was observed at least ten times. The J gene is TRBJ1-6, the V gene TRBV4-1, with unresolved D. The germline CDR1 and CDR2 sequences are MGHRA and YSYEKL. With 3 bases removed from V and 5 bases from J, the gap between germline ends came to 17 bases. The CDR3 sequence is 17 residues long. In DNA, the CDR3 is TGCGCCAGCAGCCACGGCAGGTTTTCGGTTCATAATTCACCCCTCCACTTT. Its translation: CASSHGRFSVHNSPLHF.

Ten or more counts support this clonotype. This chain joins TRBV27 and TRBJ2-1; 11 bases are shared with TRBD2. The J segment lost 4 bases and the V segment lost 1 base, leaving 6 bases of the junction unmatched. This CDR3 spans 17 amino acids. Per germline, CDR1 MNHEY and CDR2 SMNVEV (reference sequence). CDR3 in DNA: TGTGCCAGCAGTTTATTCTCCCTAGCGGGGGGTTACAATGAGCAGTTCTTC. This translates into CASSLFSLAGGYNEQFF.

This clonotype has a count of ten or more. CDR3 sequence: CASGTGDYGYTF. For the CDR3, the DNA is TGCGCCAGCGGGACAGGGGACTATGGCTACACCTTC. The chain uses TRBV5-1 and TRBJ1-2; 10 bases map to TRBD1. The CDR3 has 12 residues. V gave up 7 bases and J gave up 3 bases; unmatched junction bases: 0. Germline lookup yields CDR1 SGHRS and CDR2 YFSETQ.

This clonotype was counted at least ten times. CDR3 nucleotides: TGTGCCAGCAGTTCACCCACGGGGTACTCCTACAATGAGCAGTTCTTC. It encodes CASSSPTGYSYNEQFF. The V gene is TRBV6-5, the J gene TRBJ2-1; D may be TRBD2 (5 bases). Germline-derived CDR1 and CDR2 are MNHEY and SVGAGI. The CDR3 is made up of 16 amino acids. V lost 4 bases and J 0 bases, leaving 13 bases between the germline ends.

This clonotype was detected many times. CDR3 region: CASSSDPQEAAETQYF. As DNA, the CDR3 is TGTGCCAGCAGCTCAGATCCCCAGGAGGCAGCAGAGACCCAGTACTTC. This rearrangement joins TRBV12-3 or TRBV12-4 to TRBJ2-5; D may be TRBD2 (5 bases). V gave up 6 bases and J gave up 4 bases, with 21 bases separating them. The CDR3 has 16 residues.

This chain links TRBV7-9 with TRBJ1-6, with D unresolved. V dropped 8 bases and J dropped 7 bases, with 12 bases sitting between them. CDR1 and CDR2 (germline): SEHNR, FQNEAQ (reference sequence). This CDR3 contains 13 residues. The CDR3 protein is CASGRDGNSPLHF. CDR3 nucleotides: TGTGCCAGCGGACGTGACGGGAATTCACCCCTCCACTTT. Full variable domain (missing parts from reference TRBV7-9 and TRBJ1-6): DTGVSQNPRHKITKRGQNVTFRCDPISEHNRLYWYRQTLGQGPEFLTYFQNEAQLEKSRLLSDRFSAERPKGSFSTLEIQRTEQGDSAMYLCASGRDGNSPLHFGNGTRLTVT.

This clonotype was observed at least ten times. The rearrangement uses TRBV7-8 and TRBJ1-1; 8 nucleotides line up with TRBD1. Germline lookup yields CDR1 SGHVS and CDR2 FQNEAQ. With V trimmed by 6 bases and J by 4 bases, 10 bases remained unmatched. The CDR3 runs to 15 residues. CDR3 residues: CASRFTGGLVTEAFF. The CDR3 nucleotides read TGTGCCAGCAGGTTTACAGGGGGTCTGGTCACTGAAGCTTTCTTT.

Turning to this clonotype: A read error may produce the germline difference seen at one junction end. The chain carries TRBV3-1 and TRBJ2-5; 13 nucleotides line up with TRBD2. Per the germline V gene, CDR1 is LGHDT and CDR2 is YNNKEL (reference sequence). The CDR3 runs to 14 residues. As DNA, the CDR3 is TGTGCCAGCAGCCAAGGGACTAGCGGGGGCCCCGTGGGCTTC. Translated: CASSQGTSGGPVGF.

This clonotype turned up a few times. V usage is TRBV18 and J usage is TRBJ2-1, with a weak D call TRBD2 (7 bases). Trimming left V 0 bases short and J 5 bases short, with 14 bases between. The CDR3 consists of 16 residues. CDR1 KGHSH and CDR2 LQKENI come from the germline V gene. Here the CDR3 reads CASSPPRAGADNEQFF. The CDR3 DNA sequence: TGTGCCAGCTCACCACCCCGGGCGGGGGCCGACAATGAGCAGTTCTTC.

This clonotype occurred many times. The J gene is TRBJ2-5, the V gene TRBV28; 9 bases line up with TRBD1. The J segment lost 3 bases and the V segment lost 5 bases, leaving 4 bases of the junction unmatched. Germline V gives CDR1 MDHEN, CDR2 SYDVKM. The CDR3 totals 14 residues. The CDR3 region has the DNA TGTGCCAGCAGTGGTCGGACAGGGGAAGAGACCCAGTACTTC. Residues: CASSGRTGEETQYF.

This clonotype was seen at least ten times. The chain combines TRBV27 with TRBJ2-2; 9 bases align to TRBD1. Germline V gives CDR1 MNHEY, CDR2 SMNVEV (reference sequence). V gave up 2 bases and J gave up 2 bases; unmatched junction bases: 6. CDR3 length equals 17 residues. This CDR3 reads CASSLTGGYLNTGELFF. Written as DNA, the CDR3 is TGTGCCAGCAGTTTAACAGGGGGCTATCTCAACACCGGGGAGCTGTTTTTT.

Ten or more counts support this clonotype. CDR3 loop: CASNLRGPGETQYF. CDR3 in DNA: TGTGCCAGCAACCTCCGGGGGCCCGGGGAGACCCAGTACTTC. The genes are TRBV27 and TRBJ2-5; the D gene could be TRBD1 or TRBD2 (6 bases each). V lost 7 bases and J lost 5, with 17 bases in between. The germline CDR1 and CDR2 sequences are MNHEY and SMNVEV (reference sequence). The CDR3 extends over 14 amino acids.

The sample holds a few counts of this clonotype. The chain couples TRBV20-1 to TRBJ1-5; no clear D. Per germline, CDR1 DFQATT and CDR2 SNEGSKA (reference sequence). The length of the CDR3 is 12 residues. The V end was cut by 3 bases, the J end by 4 bases, with 7 bases between. This CDR3 is CSASAGNQPQHF. The CDR3 nucleotides are TGCAGTGCTAGTGCGGGGAATCAGCCCCAGCATTTT.

To note about this clonotype: One end of the junction fails to match germline, which may point to a read error. This chain uses TRBV7-2 with TRBJ1-2, with a weak D call TRBD1 (6 bases). This CDR3 has 14 residues. Germline V CDR1 and CDR2: SGHTA, FQGNSA. CDR3 sequence (DNA): TGTGCCAGCAACTTACCAGAGGGGGTCTATAGCTACACCTTC. Its protein is CASNLPEGVYSYTF.

This clonotype was recorded a few times. The chain uses TRBV19 and TRBJ1-4, with D perhaps matching TRBD1 (5 bases). The ends were cut back, 9 bases at V and 0 bases at J, with 17 bases in the middle. Germline V lookup: CDR1 LNHDA, CDR2 SQIVND (reference sequence). CDR3 length: 16 amino acids. CDR3 nucleotides: TGTGCCAGCCGGTCAGGGAGGGGATCAACTAATGAAAAACTGTTTTTT. It is translated as CASRSGRGSTNEKLFF.

In this sample, this clonotype turned up many times. V usage is TRBV10-3 and J usage is TRBJ2-2; 8 bases are shared with TRBD1. J lost 6 bases, V lost 4 bases, and 7 bases had no gene match. Germline V gene lookup returns CDR1 ENHRY and CDR2 SYGVKD. This CDR3 spans 15 amino acids. The CDR3 coding sequence is TGTGCCATCAGTGGGGGACAGGTATTGGCCGGGGAGCTGTTTTTT. This encodes CAISGGQVLAGELFF.

In its sample, this clonotype was seen many times. The chain recombines TRBV24-1 with TRBJ1-5; D remains ambiguous. The germline V gene encodes CDR1 KGHDR and CDR2 SFDVKD. V was trimmed by 4 bases and J by 5 bases, leaving 5 bases between them. CDR3 length: 12 residues. CDR3 sequence reads: CATSEEDQPQHF. CDR3 in DNA: TGTGCCACCAGTGAGGAAGATCAGCCCCAGCATTTT.

The chain couples TRBV10-3 to TRBJ2-1; no definite D call. Germline V gene data show CDR1 as ENHRY and CDR2 as SYGVKD. There are 16 residues in the CDR3. Deletions cut 3 bases from V and 0 bases from J, with 12 bases between. The CDR3 region is CAISDGGSSSYNEQFF. DNA for the CDR3: TGTGCCATCAGTGACGGTGGGTCGAGCTCCTACAATGAGCAGTTCTTC.

The sample holds many counts of this clonotype. J is TRBJ2-3 and V is TRBV6-5; TRBD2 aligns across 12 bases. The CDR3 runs to 17 residues. CDR1 and CDR2 from the germline V gene are MNHEY and SVGAGI. V lost 6 bases, J lost 6 bases, and 13 bases stayed unmatched. The CDR3 sequence is CASRSTSGGLAGDTQYF. For the CDR3, the DNA is TGTGCCAGCAGATCAACTAGCGGGGGGCTCGCGGGCGATACGCAGTATTTT.

In the case of this clonotype: The junction and the germline gene differ at one end; a read error may be behind it. V usage is TRBV15 and J usage is TRBJ2-3; D may be TRBD1 or TRBD2 (5 bases each). Germline CDR1 and CDR2: LNHNV and YYDKDF (reference sequence). This CDR3 contains 16 residues. The CDR3 nucleotides read TGTGACACCAGTAGGGACGGGGTCAATTTGAGAGATACGCAGTATTTT. Its translation is CDTSRDGVNLRDTQYF.